These 20 T cell receptor beta chains came from one sample sequenced in a study of sequential checkpoint blockade in melanoma. Generated by immunoSEQ multiplex PCR, the TCRdb table keeps only in-frame clones and is missing some. The sample includes about 13,000 clones, roughly 82% of them seen just once. The sample's treatment: randomized to nivolumab then ipilimumab (arm A) or the reverse (arm B). The material was CD8+ T cells sorted from blood (inferred from file names), obtained from a patient given nivolumab and ipilimumab in sequence. Receptors were obtained from a human donor with melanoma.

The chain links TRBV5-4 to TRBJ2-7, with D possibly matching TRBD2 (5 bases). Germline V gene sequence: CDR1 SGHNT, CDR2 YYREEE (reference sequence). This CDR3 spans 11 amino acids. Trimming cost V 3 bases and J 4 bases, with 5 bases left between them. CDR3 amino acids: CASSSGYEQYF. The CDR3 DNA sequence: TGTGCCAGCAGCTCGGGGTACGAGCAGTACTTC. Supplemented by reference TRBV5-4 and TRBJ2-7, the full variable domain reads ETGVTQSPTHLIKTRGQQVTLRCSSQSGHNTVSWYQQALGQGPQFIFQYYREEENGRGNFPPRFSGLQFPNYSSELNVNALELDDSALYLCASSSGYEQYFGPGTRLTVT.

The chain couples TRBV10-1 to TRBJ2-1; D gene ambiguous. Trimming stripped 0 bases from V and 0 bases from J, with 15 bases between. Germline V CDR1 and CDR2: WNHNN, SYGVQD (reference sequence). This CDR3 contains 18 residues. CDR3 DNA sequence: TGCGCCAGCAGTGAGTCTCGGCGGCGCACCAGCTCCTACAATGAGCAGTTCTTC. It codes for CASSESRRRTSSYNEQFF.

This rearrangement joins TRBV7-8 to TRBJ2-4; 7 bases map to TRBD1. With V trimmed by 4 bases and J by 0 bases, 0 bases remained unmatched. This CDR3 has 14 residues. Germline V gene lookup returns CDR1 SGHVS and CDR2 FQNEAQ. The CDR3 nucleotides are TGTGCCAGCAGCTCAGGGGGAGCCAAAAACATTCAGTACTTC. It codes for CASSSGGAKNIQYF.

The rearrangement links TRBV6-6 to TRBJ2-7, with a weak D call TRBD1 (5 bases). Deletions cut 5 bases from V and 3 bases from J, with 11 bases between. Per germline, CDR1 MNHNY and CDR2 SVGAGI (reference sequence). CDR3 length: 13 amino acids. CDR3 residues: CASSVQDFYEQYF. Written as DNA, the CDR3 is TGTGCCAGCAGTGTACAGGATTTCTACGAGCAGTACTTC.

This clone was detected only a few times. This chain joins TRBV6-6 and TRBJ1-5, with no clear D. V was pared by 11 bases and J by 3 bases, with 11 bases between. CDR1 is MNHNY, CDR2 SVGAGI, per germline (reference sequence). The CDR3 extends over 12 amino acids. The CDR3 loop reads CAGARYNQPQHF. CDR3 coding DNA: TGTGCCGGAGCGCGGTACAATCAGCCCCAGCATTTT.

The J gene is TRBJ2-1, the V gene TRBV9, with a tentative D call TRBD1 (6 bases). CDR3 length: 15 residues. Germline CDR1 and CDR2: SGDLS and YYNGEE. With 6 bases removed from V and 0 bases from J, the gap between germline ends came to 13 bases. The CDR3 reads CASTITGSSYNEQFF. The CDR3 DNA reads as TGTGCCAGCACCATCACAGGGAGCTCCTACAATGAGCAGTTCTTC.

The CDR3 sequence is CASSQMRFNQPQHF. The CDR3 coding sequence is TGCGCCAGCAGCCAAATGAGATTCAATCAGCCCCAGCATTTT. V and J are TRBV4-1 and TRBJ1-5, with D uncertain. The ends were cut back, 2 bases at V and 3 bases at J, with 8 bases in the middle. Germline CDR1 MGHRA, CDR2 YSYEKL. This CDR3 contains 14 residues.

The chain has TRBV28 and TRBJ2-7; the match to TRBD2 covers 9 bases. This CDR3 has 14 residues. With V trimmed by 6 bases and J by 6 bases, 9 bases remained unmatched. The germline V gene encodes CDR1 MDHEN and CDR2 SYDVKM. As DNA, the CDR3 is TGTGCCAGCAGCTCCTTAGCGGGAGAGGGCGAGCAGTACTTC. Translated, it gives CASSSLAGEGEQYF.

V usage is TRBV10-3 and J usage is TRBJ1-2, with D possibly being TRBD1 (5 bases). There are 16 residues in the CDR3. The germline CDR1 and CDR2 sequences are ENHRY and SYGVKD. V shed 3 bases and J shed 3 bases, with 17 bases lying between them. CDR3: CAISDLGVGQDYGYTF. CDR3 DNA: TGTGCCATCAGTGACCTAGGAGTGGGGCAGGACTATGGCTACACCTTC.

This clone showed up just a few times. This chain uses TRBV5-1 with TRBJ2-5; maybe TRBD2 (6 bases). The CDR3 runs 16 residues. The V and J ends lost 2 bases and 2 bases respectively, with 16 bases between them. Germline loops: CDR1 SGHRS, CDR2 YFSETQ. The CDR3 DNA reads TGCGCCAGCAGCTTCGGGCGTGCGGGATTTCAAGAGACCCAGTACTTC. This encodes CASSFGRAGFQETQYF.

The V and J genes are TRBV4-1 and TRBJ2-2; D possibly corresponds to TRBD2 (6 bases). The CDR3 totals 15 residues. Trimming left V 1 base short and J 4 bases short, with 10 bases between. Germline CDR1 is MGHRA and CDR2 is YSYEKL. Here the CDR3 reads CASSQAGTPTGELFF. DNA for the CDR3: TGCGCCAGCAGCCAAGCCGGGACTCCCACCGGGGAGCTGTTTTTT.

The rearrangement joins TRBV9 to TRBJ2-5, with D possibly matching TRBD1 (6 bases). Germline loops: CDR1 SGDLS, CDR2 YYNGEE. This CDR3 has 15 amino acids. V gave up 3 bases and J gave up 4 bases, with 16 bases separating them. The CDR3 is CASSAFERGRETQYF. In nucleotides, the CDR3 is TGTGCCAGCAGCGCCTTTGAGAGGGGGAGAGAGACCCAGTACTTC.

This clone has a handful of counts. The chain carries TRBV21-1 and TRBJ1-5; the listed D gene, TRBD1, was not tested against the DNA. TRBV21-1 is a documented pseudogene. CDR3 length: 19 residues. Written as DNA, the CDR3 is TGTGCCAGCAGCATCCCCGGGACAGCTGAGTATGTTGGCAATCAGCCCCAGCATTTT. It encodes CASSIPGTAEYVGNQPQHF.

V usage is TRBV9 and J usage is TRBJ2-3, with TRBD2 matching over 10 bases. Germline CDR1 reads SGDLS; CDR2 reads YYNGEE. V was pared by 4 bases and J by 6 bases, with 14 bases of the junction left unmatched. CDR3 length equals 17 residues. CDR3 loop: CASSSAELAGFGDTQYF. The CDR3 DNA reads TGTGCCAGCAGCTCAGCGGAACTAGCGGGGTTTGGGGATACGCAGTATTTT.

This rearrangement joins TRBV9 to TRBJ2-7, with D tentatively TRBD2 (5 bases). Germline CDR1 is SGDLS and CDR2 is YYNGEE. The CDR3 sequence is 14 residues long. V was trimmed by 0 bases and J by 7 bases, leaving 14 bases between them. CDR3 sequence reads: CASSVESWAGEQYF. DNA of the CDR3: TGTGCCAGCAGCGTAGAGAGTTGGGCGGGTGAGCAGTACTTC.

The chain has TRBV5-5 and TRBJ1-2, with D possibly TRBD1 on 5 matching bases. With 2 bases removed from V and 8 bases from J, the gap between germline ends came to 10 bases. In germline, CDR1 is SGHKS, CDR2 YYEKEE (reference sequence). The CDR3 has 12 amino acids. This chain's CDR3 is CASSLGVYGYTF. The CDR3 coding sequence is TGTGCCAGCAGCTTAGGGGTTTACGGCTACACCTTC.

The chain couples TRBV7-9 to TRBJ2-5; 10 bases fit TRBD2. From germline, CDR1 is SEHNR and CDR2 FQNEAQ (reference sequence). The CDR3 consists of 17 residues. Trimming took 5 bases from V and 5 from J; bases not matched to a gene: 14. For the CDR3, the DNA is TGTGCCAGCAGCGTTGTTGCTCCTAGCGGGGGCGGGGAGACCCAGTACTTC. It is translated as CASSVVAPSGGGETQYF. The entire variable domain, with the rest obtained from reference TRBV7-9 and TRBJ2-5, is as follows: DTGVSQNPRHKITKRGQNVTFRCDPISEHNRLYWYRQTLGQGPEFLTYFQNEAQLEKSRLLSDRFSAERPKGSFSTLEIQRTEQGDSAMYLCASSVVAPSGGGETQYFGPGTRLLVL.

In its sample, this clone was seen a few times. The V call is TRBV9, the J call TRBJ2-2, with D perhaps matching TRBD1 (6 bases). There are 17 residues in the CDR3. Trimming removed 6 bases at V and 0 bases at J, with 18 bases between. CDR1 is SGDLS and CDR2 is YYNGEE in the germline V gene. This CDR3 reads CASTESGTIANTGELFF. CDR3 in DNA: TGTGCCAGCACCGAATCCGGGACAATCGCGAACACCGGGGAGCTGTTTTTT.

Here the CDR3 DNA reads TGTGCCAGCAGCTCCCGCCCACGGGGCAGGGGAGGGTATGGCTACACCTTC. Encoded protein: CASSSRPRGRGGYGYTF. The V call is TRBV7-8, the J call TRBJ1-2, with D perhaps TRBD1 (6 bases). The V end lost 4 bases, the J end lost 5 bases, and 23 bases lay between the germline ends. CDR3 length equals 17 residues. Germline V lookup: CDR1 SGHVS, CDR2 FQNEAQ.

This clone was detected once. The chain uses TRBV4-1 and TRBJ1-4, with D hard to call. The germline CDR1 and CDR2 sequences are MGHRA and YSYEKL. The CDR3 runs to 15 residues. The ends were cut back, 2 bases at V and 0 bases at J, with 7 bases in the middle. Written as DNA, the CDR3 is TGCGCCAGCAGCCAACTAACGGCAACTAATGAAAAACTGTTTTTT. Amino acids: CASSQLTATNEKLFF.